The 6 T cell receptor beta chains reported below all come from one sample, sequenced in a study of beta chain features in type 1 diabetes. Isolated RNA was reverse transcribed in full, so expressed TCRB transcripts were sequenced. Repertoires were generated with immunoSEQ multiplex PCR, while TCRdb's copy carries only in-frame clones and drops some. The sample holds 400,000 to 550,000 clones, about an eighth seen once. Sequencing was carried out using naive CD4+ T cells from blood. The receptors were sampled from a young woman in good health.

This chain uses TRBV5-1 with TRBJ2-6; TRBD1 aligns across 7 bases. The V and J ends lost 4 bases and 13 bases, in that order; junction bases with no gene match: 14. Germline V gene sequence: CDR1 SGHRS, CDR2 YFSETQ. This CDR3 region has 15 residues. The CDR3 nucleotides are TGCGCCAGCAGCACGGCTGGGACAGTGGGTGAGGTCCTGACTTTC. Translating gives CASSTAGTVGEVLTF.

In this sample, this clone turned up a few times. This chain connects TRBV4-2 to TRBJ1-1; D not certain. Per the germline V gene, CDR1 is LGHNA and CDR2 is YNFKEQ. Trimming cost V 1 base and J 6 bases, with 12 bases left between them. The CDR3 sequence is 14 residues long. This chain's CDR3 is CASSQVEFGAEAFF. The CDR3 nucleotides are TGTGCCAGCAGCCAAGTTGAGTTTGGCGCTGAAGCTTTCTTT.

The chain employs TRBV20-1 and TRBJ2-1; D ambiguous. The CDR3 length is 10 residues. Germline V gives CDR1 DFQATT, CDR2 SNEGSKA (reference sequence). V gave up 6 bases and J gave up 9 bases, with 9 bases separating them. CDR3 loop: CSARLSEQFF. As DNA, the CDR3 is TGCAGTGCCCGCCTATCTGAGCAGTTCTTC.

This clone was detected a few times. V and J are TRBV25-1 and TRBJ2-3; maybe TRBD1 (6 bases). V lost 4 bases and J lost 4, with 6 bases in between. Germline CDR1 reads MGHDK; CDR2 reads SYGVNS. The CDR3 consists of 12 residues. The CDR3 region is CASSAGADTQYF. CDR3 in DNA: TGTGCCAGCAGTGCAGGGGCAGATACGCAGTATTTT. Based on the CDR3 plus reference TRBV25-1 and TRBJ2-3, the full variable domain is EADIYQTPRYLVIGTGKKITLECSQTMGHDKMYWYQQDPGMELHLIHYSYGVNSTEKGDLSSESTVSRIRTEHFPLTLESARPSHTSQYLCASSAGADTQYFGPGTRLTVL.

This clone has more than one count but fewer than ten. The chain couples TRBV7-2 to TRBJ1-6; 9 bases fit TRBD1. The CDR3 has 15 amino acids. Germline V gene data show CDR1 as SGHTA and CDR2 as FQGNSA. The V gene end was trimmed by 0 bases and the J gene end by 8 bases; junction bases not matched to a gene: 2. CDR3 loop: CASSLAGTGYSPLHF. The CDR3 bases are TGTGCCAGCAGCTTAGCCGGGACAGGGTATTCACCCCTCCACTTT.

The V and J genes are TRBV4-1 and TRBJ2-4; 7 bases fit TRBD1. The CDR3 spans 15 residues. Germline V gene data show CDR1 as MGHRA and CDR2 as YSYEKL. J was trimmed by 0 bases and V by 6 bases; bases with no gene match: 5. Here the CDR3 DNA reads TGCGCCAGCAGTCTAACAGGGGTAGCCAAAAACATTCAGTACTTC. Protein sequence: CASSLTGVAKNIQYF.